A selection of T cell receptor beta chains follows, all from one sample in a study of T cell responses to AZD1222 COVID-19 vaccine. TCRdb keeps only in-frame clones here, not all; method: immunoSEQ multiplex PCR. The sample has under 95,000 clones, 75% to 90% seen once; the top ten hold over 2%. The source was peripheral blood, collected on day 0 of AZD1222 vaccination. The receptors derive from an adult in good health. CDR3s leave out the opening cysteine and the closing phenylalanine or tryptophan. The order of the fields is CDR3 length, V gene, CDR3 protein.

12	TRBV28	ASPSGTGNTEAF
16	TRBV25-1	ASSFAGESPSSGNEQF
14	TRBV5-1	ASSLGVVMDQETQY
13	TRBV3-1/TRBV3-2	ASSRRDRGLGEQF
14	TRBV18	ASSPRDPSGRNEQF
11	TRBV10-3	AISDLKSTEAF
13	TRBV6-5	ASSTPSGGIYEQY
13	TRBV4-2	ASSQEIAGGYEQY
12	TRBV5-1	ASSFSGVGNTIY
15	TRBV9	ASSVGVGGQVNQPQH
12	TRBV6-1	ASSEPGRGQPQH
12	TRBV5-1	ASSLAPGEETQY
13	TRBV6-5	ASSLGQGGWQPQH
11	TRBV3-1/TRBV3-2	ASSHATGGPGF
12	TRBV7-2	ASSLAGREGTQY
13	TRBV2	ASSPWDSASNEQF
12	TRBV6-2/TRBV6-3	ASTPGQGPYEQY